This TCR beta chain was sequenced during a study of CD8 T cells in Susac syndrome. Random hexamers were used to reverse transcribe the RNA input (about 0.5 to 1 ug). Across 54 Vbeta and 13 Jbeta, immunoSEQ multiplex PCR amplified TCR beta CDR3. Via MiXCR, TCRdb re-called the immunoSEQ multiplex PCR reads, giving one row per CDR3 protein. The sample shows approximately 120,000 distinct CDR3 sequences, 93% of them seen only once. In regard to this clonotype: Antigen: not known.

Regarding the study as a whole: The relatively small number of individuals in the TCR sequencing and HLA analysis was acknowledged by the study.

The CDR3 runs 14 residues. The germline CDR1 and CDR2 sequences are MGHRA and YSYEKL. Trimming left V 4 bases short and J 2 bases short, with 12 bases between. The CD8+ and CD4+ T cells were negatively isolated, with the TEMRA cells enriched by FACS. This receptor was identified in a human donor with multiple sclerosis. The sequenced material came from CD8+ T cells from PBMCs. The chain recombines TRBV4-1 with TRBJ2-7; D unclear. CDR3 bases: TGCGCCAGCAGCCCACATGGCAAAGCCTACGAGCAGTACTTC. It encodes CASSPHGKAYEQYF.